The 20 T cell receptor beta chains given below trace back to one sample, sequenced in a study of OX40 agonist ivuxolimab in advanced cancers. Using immunoSEQ multiplex PCR, the repertoire was profiled, and TCRdb retains in-frame clones only, with some absent. Of roughly 92,000 clones in the sample, approximately 80% were seen once. The sample consisted of CD4+ or CD8+ T cells sorted from blood, taken in a trial of the OX40 agonist ivuxolimab. The receptors derive from an adult with an advanced solid tumor such as melanoma, head and neck, liver or kidney cancer.

The chain carries TRBV6-5 and TRBJ1-5, with 8 bases aligning to TRBD1. The J segment lost 2 bases and the V segment lost 6 bases, leaving 3 bases of the junction unmatched. CDR3 length: 14 residues. The germline V gene has CDR1 MNHEY and CDR2 SVGAGI. The DNA for the CDR3 is TGTGCCAGCAGGACAGGGGAAGGCAATCAGCCCCAGCATTTT. Its translation is CASRTGEGNQPQHF.

This clone has only one observation. The rearrangement links TRBV10-3 to TRBJ2-7; no clear D gene. The CDR3 contains 12 residues. Deletions cut 2 bases from V and 9 bases from J, with 11 bases between. Germline CDR1 is ENHRY and CDR2 is SYGVKD. The CDR3 nucleotides are TGTGCCATCAGTGAGGGCTACGAGCGGCAGTACTTC. It codes for CAISEGYERQYF.

The genes are TRBV7-9 and TRBJ2-7, with 7 bases that match TRBD2. V dropped 1 base and J dropped 4; count of bases not matched to a gene: 10. Germline CDR1 and CDR2: SEHNR and FQNEAQ (reference sequence). The CDR3 consists of 16 residues. CDR3 amino acids: CASSLGPGRGGYEQYF. In DNA, the CDR3 is TGTGCCAGCAGCTTAGGCCCTGGAAGGGGAGGGTACGAGCAGTACTTC.

The rearrangement uses TRBV7-2 and TRBJ1-1; 7 bases align to TRBD1. J was trimmed by 6 bases and V by 7 bases; bases with no gene match: 20. Germline assignment: CDR1 SGHTA and CDR2 FQGNSA. The CDR3 loop spans 17 amino acids. DNA of the CDR3: TGTGCCAGCAACTTCAACCCTCCCCAGGGGGGAAAGTCTGAAGCTTTCTTT. This gives the protein CASNFNPPQGGKSEAFF.

J is TRBJ1-4 and V is TRBV6-1; perhaps TRBD1 as D (6 bases). The CDR3 is 13 amino acids. The ends were cut back, 4 bases at V and 7 bases at J, with 10 bases in the middle. CDR1 is MNHNS and CDR2 is SASEGT in the germline V gene. CDR3 region: CASSANRVEKLFF. DNA for the CDR3: TGTGCCAGCAGTGCAAACAGGGTTGAAAAACTGTTTTTT.

A few counts support this clone. The V and J genes are TRBV7-9 and TRBJ2-2; D possibly corresponds to TRBD1 (5 bases). V was clipped by 7 bases and J by 6 bases, with 12 bases between them. The CDR3 runs to 13 residues. The germline V gene encodes CDR1 SEHNR and CDR2 FQNEAQ (reference sequence). CDR3 region: CASKRGAAGELFF. DNA for the CDR3: TGTGCCAGCAAAAGGGGCGCAGCCGGGGAGCTGTTTTTT. Using reference TRBV7-9 and TRBJ2-2 for the parts outside the CDR3, the full variable domain is DTGVSQNPRHKITKRGQNVTFRCDPISEHNRLYWYRQTLGQGPEFLTYFQNEAQLEKSRLLSDRFSAERPKGSFSTLEIQRTEQGDSAMYLCASKRGAAGELFFGEGSRLTVL.

This chain links TRBV27 with TRBJ2-6; 8 bases are a match to TRBD1. Germline V CDR1 and CDR2: MNHEY, SMNVEV (reference sequence). The length of the CDR3 is 17 residues. Losses at the gene ends were 4 bases for V and 2 bases for J; bases not matched to a gene: 7. The CDR3 spells CASSSTGEAPGANVLTF. The DNA of the CDR3 is TGTGCCAGCAGTTCGACAGGGGAGGCACCTGGGGCCAACGTCCTGACTTTC.

The rearrangement joins TRBV9 to TRBJ2-3, with no clear D. Between the trimmed V and J ends, which lost 0 bases and 2 bases, there was a span of 7 bases. CDR1 is SGDLS and CDR2 is YYNGEE in the germline V gene. CDR3 size: 14 residues. The CDR3 nucleotides read TGTGCCAGCAGCGTAGCCCGAGACACAGATACGCAGTATTTT. It yields the protein CASSVARDTDTQYF.

The genes are TRBV21-1 and TRBJ1-5; the DNA was not used to check the table's D call, TRBD1. TRBV21-1 is a pseudogene locus. The CDR3 runs 15 residues. CDR3 bases: TGTGCCAGCAGCATCAGCAGGGATTACAATCAGCCCCAGCATTTT. It yields the protein CASSISRDYNQPQHF.

The gene calls are TRBV18 and TRBJ1-4; D might be TRBD1 (5 bases). V was cut by 2 bases and J by 7 bases, with 23 bases left in between. The CDR3 consists of 18 residues. Per the germline V gene, CDR1 is KGHSH and CDR2 is LQKENI. For the CDR3, the DNA is TGTGCCAGCTCACCAATTGGAGCTTCGGGCAGGGAGAGTGAAAAACTGTTTTTT. It encodes CASSPIGASGRESEKLFF.

The J gene is TRBJ1-1, the V gene TRBV14; 7 bases are a match to TRBD1. CDR1 SGHDN and CDR2 FVKESK come from the germline V gene. Trimming cost V 4 bases and J 3 bases; bases outside gene matches: 8. The CDR3 length is 15 residues. In DNA, the CDR3 is TGTGCCAGCAGCCCAGAGGGGGCTTGGTACACTGAAGCTTTCTTT. The encoded protein is CASSPEGAWYTEAFF. The full variable domain, with the rest looked up from reference TRBV14 and TRBJ1-1, is EAGVTQFPSHSVIEKGQTVTLRCDPISGHDNLYWYRRVMGKEIKFLLHFVKESKQDESGMPNNRFLAERTGGTYSTLKVQPAELEDSGVYFCASSPEGAWYTEAFFGQGTRLTVV.

V is TRBV5-4 and J is TRBJ2-4, with a weak D call TRBD2 (5 bases). Germline loops: CDR1 SGHNT, CDR2 YYREEE (reference sequence). The germline V and J ends were trimmed by 0 bases and 0 bases, with 10 bases remaining between them. The CDR3 runs to 16 residues. The CDR3 DNA reads TGTGCCAGCAGCTTGGGGGGAGAACTAGCCAAAAACATTCAGTACTTC. It codes for CASSLGGELAKNIQYF.

The chain has TRBV6-6 and TRBJ2-7; no definite D call. Germline CDR1 reads MNHNY; CDR2 reads SVGAGI (reference sequence). The V and J ends lost 4 bases and 3 bases respectively, with 10 bases between them. This CDR3 has 13 amino acids. The DNA for the CDR3 is TGTGCCAGCAGTTGGGTGGCGAACTACGAGCAGTACTTC. Translating it yields CASSWVANYEQYF.

The V gene is TRBV5-1, the J gene TRBJ2-1; maybe TRBD1 (6 bases). V lost 3 bases, J lost 2 bases, and 9 bases lay in between. CDR1 is SGHRS and CDR2 is YFSETQ in the germline V gene. CDR3 length equals 14 residues. The CDR3: CASSSQGTYNEQFF. Written as DNA, the CDR3 is TGCGCCAGCAGCTCCCAGGGGACCTACAATGAGCAGTTCTTC. The whole variable domain, filled in from reference TRBV5-1 and TRBJ2-1, reads KAGVTQTPRYLIKTRGQQVTLSCSPISGHRSVSWYQQTPGQGLQFLFEYFSETQRNKGNFPGRFSGRQFSNSRSEMNVSTLELGDSALYLCASSSQGTYNEQFFGPGTRLTVL.

V and J are TRBV19 and TRBJ1-3, with D unresolved. The CDR3 has 13 residues. Between the trimmed V and J ends, which lost 4 bases and 4 bases, there was a span of 8 bases. Germline V gene sequence: CDR1 LNHDA, CDR2 SQIVND (reference sequence). CDR3 in amino acids: CASSTATGNTIYF. The CDR3 bases are TGTGCCAGTAGTACAGCGACGGGAAACACCATATATTTT. Variable domain in full (rest from reference TRBV19 and TRBJ1-3): DGGITQSPKYLFRKEGQNVTLSCEQNLNHDAMYWYRQDPGQGLRLIYYSQIVNDFQKGDIAEGYSVSREKKESFPLTVTSAQKNPTAFYLCASSTATGNTIYFGEGSWLTVV.

The CDR3 loop reads CASSKASSGLHPYEQYF. As DNA, the CDR3 is TGTGCCAGCAGCAAAGCTTCTAGCGGGCTCCACCCCTACGAGCAGTACTTC. The gene calls are TRBV21-1 and TRBJ2-7; the table names TRBD2, a call not compared with the DNA. TRBV21-1 is classified as a pseudogene. The length of the CDR3 is 17 residues.

This clone was observed a few times. This chain joins TRBV6-5 and TRBJ1-4; 9 nucleotides line up with TRBD1. CDR1 and CDR2 from the germline V gene are MNHEY and SVGAGI. J gave up 5 bases and V 4 bases, and 5 bases lay outside the gene matches. The CDR3 runs 15 residues. CDR3 protein: CASSSMTGGNEKLFF. The CDR3 coding sequence is TGTGCCAGCAGTTCAATGACAGGGGGGAATGAAAAACTGTTTTTT.

The chain couples TRBV7-2 to TRBJ2-1; 10 bases line up with TRBD2. J was trimmed by 1 base and V by 5 bases; bases with no gene match: 8. Germline V CDR1 and CDR2: SGHTA, FQGNSA. This CDR3 contains 17 residues. CDR3 amino acids: CASSAGASGSSYNEQFF. CDR3 nucleotide sequence: TGTGCCAGCAGCGCCGGAGCTAGCGGGAGTTCCTACAATGAGCAGTTCTTC.

This clone was observed a single time. This chain joins TRBV7-9 and TRBJ2-3; no reliable D call. The CDR3 is 17 amino acids. The ends were cut back, 5 bases at V and 0 bases at J, with 18 bases in the middle. Germline CDR1 SEHNR, CDR2 FQNEAQ (reference sequence). The CDR3 DNA sequence: TGTGCCAGCAGCCCCTGGCAGTCCATAGGCAGCACAGATACGCAGTATTTT. It codes for CASSPWQSIGSTDTQYF.

V is TRBV30 and J is TRBJ1-2; a possible D gene is TRBD1 (6 bases). This CDR3 region has 12 residues. V shed 5 bases and J shed 4 bases, with 11 bases lying between them. Germline CDR1 and CDR2: GTSNPN and SVGIG (reference sequence). CDR3 nucleotide sequence: TGTGCCTGGCGGACAGACACCTATGGCTACACCTTC. This translates into CAWRTDTYGYTF. The whole variable domain, filled in from reference TRBV30 and TRBJ1-2, reads SQTIHQWPATLVQPVGSPLSLECTVEGTSNPNLYWYRQAAGRGLQLLFYSVGIGQISSEVPQNLSASRPQDRQFILSSKKLLLSDSGFYLCAWRTDTYGYTFGSGTRLTVV.